This T cell receptor beta chain derives from a study of shared clonotypes between healthy human individuals. Regarding the study as a whole: Sample collection involved blood only; tissue repertoires are likely different. Represented genetic and exposure-history diversity was restricted by having few donors.

Notes on this clone: Its antigen remains unknown.

It was at deep level that the assay was run. Across several immunoSEQ plates, the genomic DNA of each subset was split evenly. Only in-frame clones appear in the TCRdb table, and some are missing; sequencing was by immunoSEQ multiplex PCR. The sample carries roughly 490,000 clones, roughly 78% recorded once. The CDR3 loop spans 17 amino acids. Germline CDR1 is MNHEY and CDR2 is SMNVEV (reference sequence). V lost 11 bases and J lost 6; bases outside the gene matches: 20. This clonotype was obtained from a woman aged 40-49 years in good health. Some clones in this sample may be carry-over from other donors' samples. The sample taken for sequencing was PBMCs. The chain uses TRBV27 and TRBJ2-2, with TRBD2 identical over 8 bases. CDR3 DNA sequence: TGTGCCGCTAAAGGGCGAGCGGGAGAGGGGAAAGCCGGGGAGCTGTTTTTT. This gives the protein CAAKGRAGEGKAGELFF.